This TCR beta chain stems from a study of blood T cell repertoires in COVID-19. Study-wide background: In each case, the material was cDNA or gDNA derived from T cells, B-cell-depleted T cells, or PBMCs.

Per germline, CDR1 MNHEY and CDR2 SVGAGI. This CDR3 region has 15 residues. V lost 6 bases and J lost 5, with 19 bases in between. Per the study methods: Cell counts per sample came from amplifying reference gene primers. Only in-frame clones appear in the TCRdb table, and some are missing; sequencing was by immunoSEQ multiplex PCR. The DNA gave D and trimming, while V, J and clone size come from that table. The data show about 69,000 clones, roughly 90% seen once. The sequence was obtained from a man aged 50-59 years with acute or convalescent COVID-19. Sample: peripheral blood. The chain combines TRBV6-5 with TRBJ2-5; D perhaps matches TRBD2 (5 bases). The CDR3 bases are TGTGCCAGCAGACCCGGGGTTTACCAAACCGAGACCCAGTACTTC. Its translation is CASRPGVYQTETQYF.